The source of this T cell receptor (beta chain) is a study of cytomegalovirus exposure and HLA in healthy donors. The study, taken as a whole, reports: In a later analysis, the majority of CMV-associated beta chains seemingly showed HLA restriction.

This clone occurred once. Its matching antigen is unknown. This CDR3 comprises 16 residues. Germline loops: CDR1 KGHSH, CDR2 LQKENI. Trimming removed 2 bases at V and 3 bases at J, with 15 bases between. With 60 Vbeta and 13 Jbeta primers, the PCR was carried out. Produced via immunoSEQ multiplex PCR; TCRdb's table is partial and in-frame only. This sample has about 210,000 clones, with about 79% found just once. The sample taken for sequencing was PBMCs. The sequence was obtained from a male donor in good health and CMV-seronegative. The genes are TRBV18 and TRBJ2-3; the D is unclear. CDR3 coding DNA: TGTGCCAGCTCACCATCACCAGGCGTTGGAACAGATACGCAGTATTTT. Translation gives CASSPSPGVGTDTQYF.